Each of the 9 T cell receptor beta chains below was sequenced from the same sample in a study of a mutant IDH1 vaccine in newly diagnosed glioma. Time point noted: baseline, week 1 (first vaccination visit). This sample's treatment: pre-vaccination baseline after standard-of-care therapy. The assay was immunoSEQ multiplex PCR, and TCRdb's table has in-frame clones only and misses some. Of roughly 71,000 clones detected, 80% to 90% appear once; the ten largest clones hold roughly 2.6%. The sample was PBMCs, taken from a glioma patient treated with radiotherapy, temozolomide or both. These receptors were taken from a man younger than 45 with glioma.

The rearrangement joins TRBV2 to TRBJ2-1; D is possibly TRBD2 (6 bases). In germline, CDR1 is SNHLY, CDR2 FYNNEI. The CDR3 is made up of 14 amino acids. Trimming stripped 5 bases from V and 9 bases from J, with 17 bases between. The CDR3 DNA is TGTGCCAGCAGTTACACGACTAGTTGGGGTGAGCAGTTCTTC. Translation: CASSYTTSWGEQFF.

The V call is TRBV14, the J call TRBJ2-3; D gene unclear. CDR1 and CDR2 from the germline V gene are SGHDN and FVKESK. CDR3 size: 16 residues. Trimming left V 1 base short and J 4 bases short, with 15 bases between. CDR3 sequence (DNA): TGTGCCAGCAGCCAAGTGTCAGGTTCGCGATCAGATACGCAGTATTTT. Translation gives CASSQVSGSRSDTQYF.

The V call is TRBV6-4, the J call TRBJ1-2, with no clear D. This CDR3 has 15 residues. In germline, CDR1 is MRHNA, CDR2 SNTAGT. V was pared by 2 bases and J by 4 bases, with 14 bases between. CDR3: CASSDGPVELYGYTF. The CDR3 nucleotides read TGTGCCAGCAGTGACGGCCCGGTGGAACTCTATGGCTACACCTTC.

In its sample, this clone was seen once. V gene TRBV5-1 combines with J gene TRBJ1-2; D remains ambiguous. V lost 2 bases to trimming and J lost 6 bases, with 5 bases between them. The CDR3 loop spans 11 amino acids. CDR1 and CDR2 from the germline V gene are SGHRS and YFSETQ. The CDR3 is CASSFGDGYTF. The CDR3 DNA reads as TGCGCCAGCAGCTTCGGGGATGGCTACACCTTC. Complete variable domain (other parts from reference TRBV5-1 and TRBJ1-2): KAGVTQTPRYLIKTRGQQVTLSCSPISGHRSVSWYQQTPGQGLQFLFEYFSETQRNKGNFPGRFSGRQFSNSRSEMNVSTLELGDSALYLCASSFGDGYTFGSGTRLTVV.

The CDR3 DNA is TGTGCCAGCAGCTTGGGACTAGCGATTAGGGAGACCCAGTACTTC. The encoded protein is CASSLGLAIRETQYF. The chain links TRBV7-6 to TRBJ2-5; 10 bases agree with TRBD2. The length of the CDR3 is 15 residues. V trimming: 3 bases; J trimming: 5 bases; junction bases outside the gene matches: 6. Germline CDR1 is SGHVS and CDR2 is FNYEAQ.

CDR3 protein: CASSPRGARTGELFF. The CDR3 bases are TGTGCCAGCAGCCCCCGGGGGGCGCGGACCGGGGAGCTGTTTTTT. This chain joins TRBV13 and TRBJ2-2; D is perhaps TRBD2 (7 bases). This CDR3 is 15 amino acids long. Germline CDR1 is PRHDT and CDR2 is FYEKMQ (reference sequence). V lost 5 bases and J lost 5, with 15 bases in between.

This clone has more than one count but fewer than ten. The rearrangement uses TRBV6-6 and TRBJ1-5; tentative D call: TRBD1 (6 bases). This CDR3 is built from 13 residues. V was cut by 7 bases and J by 9 bases, with 16 bases left in between. CDR1 and CDR2 (germline): MNHNY, SVGAGI (reference sequence). The CDR3 region has the DNA TGTGCCAGCATGGGGGAGTCAGGGGTGCCCCAGCATTTT. Translated, it gives CASMGESGVPQHF.

The chain joins TRBV6-5 to TRBJ2-5, with 8 bases fitting TRBD1. The CDR3 covers 14 residues. Germline V lookup: CDR1 MNHEY, CDR2 SVGAGI. The J segment lost 4 bases and the V segment lost 5 bases, leaving 6 bases of the junction unmatched. CDR3 protein: CASSRTGILETQYF. CDR3 in DNA: TGTGCCAGCAGTAGGACAGGGATTTTAGAGACCCAGTACTTC.

The gene calls are TRBV25-1 and TRBJ1-2; no definite D call. Germline V gene sequence: CDR1 MGHDK, CDR2 SYGVNS. The V end was cut by 4 bases, the J end by 5 bases, with 14 bases between. The CDR3 contains 14 residues. The CDR3, as DNA: TGTGCCAGCAGTGCGCCATCTCGGGCTTATGGCTACACCTTC. Residues: CASSAPSRAYGYTF.